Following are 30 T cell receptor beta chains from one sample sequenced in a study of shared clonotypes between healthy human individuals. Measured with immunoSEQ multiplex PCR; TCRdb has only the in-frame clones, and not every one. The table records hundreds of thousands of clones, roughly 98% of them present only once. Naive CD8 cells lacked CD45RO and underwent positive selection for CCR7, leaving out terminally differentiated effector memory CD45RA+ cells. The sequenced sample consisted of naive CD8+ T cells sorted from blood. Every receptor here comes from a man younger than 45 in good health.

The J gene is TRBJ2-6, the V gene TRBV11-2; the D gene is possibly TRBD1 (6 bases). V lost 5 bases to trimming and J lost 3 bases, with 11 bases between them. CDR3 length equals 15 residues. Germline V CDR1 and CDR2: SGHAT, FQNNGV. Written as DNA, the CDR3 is TGTGCCAGCAGCACCTCAGGGGTTGGGGCCAACGTCCTGACTTTC. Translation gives CASSTSGVGANVLTF.

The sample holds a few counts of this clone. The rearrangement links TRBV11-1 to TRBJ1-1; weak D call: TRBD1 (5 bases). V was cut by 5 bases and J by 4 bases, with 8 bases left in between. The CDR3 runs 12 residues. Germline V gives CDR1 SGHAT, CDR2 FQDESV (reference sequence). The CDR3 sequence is CASSGHRTEAFF. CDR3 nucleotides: TGTGCCAGCAGCGGACACCGCACTGAAGCTTTCTTT.

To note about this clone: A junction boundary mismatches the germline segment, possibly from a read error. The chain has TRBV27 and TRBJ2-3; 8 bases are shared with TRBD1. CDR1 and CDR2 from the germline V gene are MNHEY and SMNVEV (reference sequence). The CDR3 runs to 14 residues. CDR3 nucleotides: TGTGCTAGCAGTCTGGGCAGGGGGCGAGATACGCAGTATTTT. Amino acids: CASSLGRGRDTQYF.

This chain's CDR3 is CASSSVDVYSYEQYF. As DNA, the CDR3 is TGTGCCAGCAGTTCAGTGGACGTATACTCCTACGAGCAGTACTTC. J is TRBJ2-7 and V is TRBV28; D unresolved. This CDR3 has 15 amino acids. The V gene lost 4 bases and the J gene lost 0 bases, with 13 bases spanning the gap. The germline V gene encodes CDR1 MDHEN and CDR2 SYDVKM.

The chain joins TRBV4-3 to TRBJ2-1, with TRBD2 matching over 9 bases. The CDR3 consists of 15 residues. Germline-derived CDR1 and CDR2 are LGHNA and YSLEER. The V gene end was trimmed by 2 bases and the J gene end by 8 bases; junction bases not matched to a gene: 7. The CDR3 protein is CASSQLAGPGDEQFF. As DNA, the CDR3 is TGCGCCAGCAGCCAACTAGCGGGACCTGGCGATGAGCAGTTCTTC.

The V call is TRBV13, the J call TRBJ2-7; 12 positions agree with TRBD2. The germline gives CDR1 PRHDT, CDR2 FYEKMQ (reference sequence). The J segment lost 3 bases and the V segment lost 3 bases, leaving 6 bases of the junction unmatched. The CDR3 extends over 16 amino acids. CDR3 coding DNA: TGTGCCAGCAGCTTCAGGGGGACTAGCGGGTTCTACGAGCAGTACTTC. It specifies CASSFRGTSGFYEQYF.

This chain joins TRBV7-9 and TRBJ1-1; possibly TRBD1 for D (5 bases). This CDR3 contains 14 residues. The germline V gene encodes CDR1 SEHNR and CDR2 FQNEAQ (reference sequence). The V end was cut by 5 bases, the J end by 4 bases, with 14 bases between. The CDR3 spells CASSTRAGGTEAFF. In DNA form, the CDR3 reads TGTGCCAGCAGCACACGCGCGGGGGGCACTGAAGCTTTCTTT.

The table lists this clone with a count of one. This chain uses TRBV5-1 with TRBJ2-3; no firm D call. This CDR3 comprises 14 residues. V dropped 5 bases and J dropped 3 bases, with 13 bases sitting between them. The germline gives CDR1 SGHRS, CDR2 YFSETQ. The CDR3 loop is CASSTAVGTDTQYF. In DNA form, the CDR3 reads TGCGCCAGCAGTACGGCAGTGGGGACAGATACGCAGTATTTT.

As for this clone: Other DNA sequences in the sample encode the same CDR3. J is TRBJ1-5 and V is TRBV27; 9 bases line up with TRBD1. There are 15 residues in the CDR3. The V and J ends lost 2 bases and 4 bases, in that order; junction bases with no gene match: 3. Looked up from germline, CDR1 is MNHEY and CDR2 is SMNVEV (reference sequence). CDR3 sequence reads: CASSLGTGSNQPQHF. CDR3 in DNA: TGTGCCAGCAGTTTAGGGACAGGGTCAAATCAGCCCCAGCATTTT.

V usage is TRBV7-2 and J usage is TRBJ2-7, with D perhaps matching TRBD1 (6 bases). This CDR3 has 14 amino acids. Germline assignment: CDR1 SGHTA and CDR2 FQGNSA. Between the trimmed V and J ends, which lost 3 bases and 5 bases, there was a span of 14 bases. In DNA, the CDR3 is TGTGCCAGCAGCTTCGAGGGCAGGGGTCACGAGCAGTACTTC. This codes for CASSFEGRGHEQYF.

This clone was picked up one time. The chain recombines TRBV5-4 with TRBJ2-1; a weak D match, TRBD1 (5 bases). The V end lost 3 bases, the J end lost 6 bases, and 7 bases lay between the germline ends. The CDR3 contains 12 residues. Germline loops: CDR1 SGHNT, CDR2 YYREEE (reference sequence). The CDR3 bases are TGTGCCAGCAGCTCCAGGGTCAATGAGCAGTTCTTC. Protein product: CASSSRVNEQFF.

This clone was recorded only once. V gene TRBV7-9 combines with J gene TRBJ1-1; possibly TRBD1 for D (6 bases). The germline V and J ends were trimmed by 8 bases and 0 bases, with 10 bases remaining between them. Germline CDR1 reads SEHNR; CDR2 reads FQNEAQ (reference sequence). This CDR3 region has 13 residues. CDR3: CASLSGVNTEAFF. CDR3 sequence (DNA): TGTGCCAGCCTCTCAGGGGTGAACACTGAAGCTTTCTTT.

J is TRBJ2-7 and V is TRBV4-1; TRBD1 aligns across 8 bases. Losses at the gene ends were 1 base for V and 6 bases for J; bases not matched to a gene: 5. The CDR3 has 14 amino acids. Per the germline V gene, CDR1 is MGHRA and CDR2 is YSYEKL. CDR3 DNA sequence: TGCGCCAGCAGCCAAGGGACAGGGCCTGGCGAGCAGTACTTC. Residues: CASSQGTGPGEQYF.

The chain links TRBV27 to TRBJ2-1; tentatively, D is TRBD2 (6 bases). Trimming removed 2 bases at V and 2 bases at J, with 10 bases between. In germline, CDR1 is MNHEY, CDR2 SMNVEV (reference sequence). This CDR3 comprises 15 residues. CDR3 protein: CASSLAGSPYNEQFF. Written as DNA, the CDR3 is TGTGCCAGCAGTTTAGCGGGATCCCCCTACAATGAGCAGTTCTTC.

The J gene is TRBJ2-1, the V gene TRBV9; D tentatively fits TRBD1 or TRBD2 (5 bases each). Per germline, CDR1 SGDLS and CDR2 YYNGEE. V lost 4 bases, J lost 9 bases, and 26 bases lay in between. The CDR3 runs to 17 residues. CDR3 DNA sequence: TGTGCCAGCAGCTCCACCGGCCGGGACGCTATCTTCGGTGAGCAGTTCTTC. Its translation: CASSSTGRDAIFGEQFF.

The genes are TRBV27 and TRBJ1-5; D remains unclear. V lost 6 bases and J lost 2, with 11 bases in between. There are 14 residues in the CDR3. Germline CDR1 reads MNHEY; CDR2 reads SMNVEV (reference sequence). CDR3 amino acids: CASRPDIGNQPQHF. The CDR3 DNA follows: TGTGCCAGCAGACCGGATATTGGCAATCAGCCCCAGCATTTT.

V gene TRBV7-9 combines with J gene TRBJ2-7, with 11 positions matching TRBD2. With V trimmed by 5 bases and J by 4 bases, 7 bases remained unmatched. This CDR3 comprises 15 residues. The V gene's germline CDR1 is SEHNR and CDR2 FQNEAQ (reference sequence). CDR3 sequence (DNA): TGTGCCAGCAGCCGAACTAGCGGGAGCTATTACGAGCAGTACTTC. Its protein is CASSRTSGSYYEQYF. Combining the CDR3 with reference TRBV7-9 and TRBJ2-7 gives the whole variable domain DTGVSQNPRHKITKRGQNVTFRCDPISEHNRLYWYRQTLGQGPEFLTYFQNEAQLEKSRLLSDRFSAERPKGSFSTLEIQRTEQGDSAMYLCASSRTSGSYYEQYFGPGTRLTVT.

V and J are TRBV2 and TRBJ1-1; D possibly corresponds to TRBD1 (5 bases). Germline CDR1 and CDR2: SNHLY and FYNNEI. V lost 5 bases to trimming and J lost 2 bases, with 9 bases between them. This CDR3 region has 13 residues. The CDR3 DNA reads TGTGCCAGCAGTCTGGGGGATAACACTGAAGCTTTCTTT. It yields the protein CASSLGDNTEAFF.

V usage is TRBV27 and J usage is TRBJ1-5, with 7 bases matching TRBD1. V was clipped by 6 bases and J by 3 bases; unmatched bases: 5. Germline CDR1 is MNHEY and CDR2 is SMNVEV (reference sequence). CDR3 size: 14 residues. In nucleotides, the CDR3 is TGTGCCAGCAGCCCTGGACAGGACAATCAGCCCCAGCATTTT. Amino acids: CASSPGQDNQPQHF.

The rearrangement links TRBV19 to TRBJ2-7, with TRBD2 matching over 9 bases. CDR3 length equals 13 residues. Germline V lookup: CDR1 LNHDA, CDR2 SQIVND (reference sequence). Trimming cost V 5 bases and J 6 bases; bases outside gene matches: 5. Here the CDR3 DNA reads TGTGCCAGTAGTCTAGCGGGGCCCTCCGAGCAGTACTTC. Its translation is CASSLAGPSEQYF.

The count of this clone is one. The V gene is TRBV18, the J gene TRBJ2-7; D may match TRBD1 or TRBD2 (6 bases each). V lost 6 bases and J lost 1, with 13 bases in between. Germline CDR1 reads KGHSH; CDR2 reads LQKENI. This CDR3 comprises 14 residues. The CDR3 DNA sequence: TGTGCCAGCTCTGTAACGGGGGCTTCCTACGAGCAGTACTTC. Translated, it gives CASSVTGASYEQYF.

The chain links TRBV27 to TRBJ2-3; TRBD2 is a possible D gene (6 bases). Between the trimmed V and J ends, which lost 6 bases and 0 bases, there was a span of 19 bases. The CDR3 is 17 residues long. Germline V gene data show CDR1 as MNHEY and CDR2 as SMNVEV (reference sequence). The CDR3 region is CASSPPETSPSTDTQYF. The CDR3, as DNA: TGTGCCAGCAGCCCGCCGGAAACTAGCCCTAGCACAGATACGCAGTATTTT.

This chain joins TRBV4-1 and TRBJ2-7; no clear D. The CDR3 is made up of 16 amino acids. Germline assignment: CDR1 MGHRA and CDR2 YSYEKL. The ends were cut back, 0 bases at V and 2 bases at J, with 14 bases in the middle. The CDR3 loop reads CASSQESGLRPYEQYF. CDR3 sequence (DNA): TGCGCCAGCAGCCAAGAATCGGGTCTCAGACCCTACGAGCAGTACTTC.

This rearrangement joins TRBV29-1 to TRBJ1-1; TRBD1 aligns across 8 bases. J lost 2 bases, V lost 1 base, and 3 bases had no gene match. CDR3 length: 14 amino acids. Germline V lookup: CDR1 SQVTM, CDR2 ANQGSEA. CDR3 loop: CSVEAGQGNTEAFF. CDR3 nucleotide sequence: TGCAGCGTTGAAGCCGGACAGGGTAACACTGAAGCTTTCTTT.

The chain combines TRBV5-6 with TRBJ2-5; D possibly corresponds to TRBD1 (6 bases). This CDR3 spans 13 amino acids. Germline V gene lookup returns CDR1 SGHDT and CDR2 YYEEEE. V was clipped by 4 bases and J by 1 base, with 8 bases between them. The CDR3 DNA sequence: TGTGCCAGCAGCCCGGACAGCCAAGAGACCCAGTACTTC. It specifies CASSPDSQETQYF.

The CDR3 loop is CASSPRDTIYEQYF. As DNA, the CDR3 is TGTGCCAGCAGCCCCCGGGACACCATTTACGAGCAGTACTTC. The rearrangement uses TRBV7-9 and TRBJ2-7; TRBD1 might be the D (6 bases). The germline gives CDR1 SEHNR, CDR2 FQNEAQ (reference sequence). This CDR3 contains 14 residues. The ends were cut back, 5 bases at V and 4 bases at J, with 15 bases in the middle.

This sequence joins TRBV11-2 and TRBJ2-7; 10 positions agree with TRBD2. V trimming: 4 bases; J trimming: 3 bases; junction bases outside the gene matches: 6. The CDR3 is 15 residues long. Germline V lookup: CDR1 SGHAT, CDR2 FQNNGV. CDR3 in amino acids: CASSSSGTSDYEQYF. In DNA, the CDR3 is TGTGCCAGCAGCTCATCCGGGACTAGCGACTACGAGCAGTACTTC.

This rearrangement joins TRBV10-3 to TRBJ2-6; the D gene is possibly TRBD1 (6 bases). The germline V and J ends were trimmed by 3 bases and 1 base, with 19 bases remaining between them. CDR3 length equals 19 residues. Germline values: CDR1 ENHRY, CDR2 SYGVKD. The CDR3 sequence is CAISDLIAGEYSGANVLTF. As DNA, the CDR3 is TGTGCCATCAGTGACCTAATCGCAGGGGAGTATTCTGGGGCCAACGTCCTGACTTTC.

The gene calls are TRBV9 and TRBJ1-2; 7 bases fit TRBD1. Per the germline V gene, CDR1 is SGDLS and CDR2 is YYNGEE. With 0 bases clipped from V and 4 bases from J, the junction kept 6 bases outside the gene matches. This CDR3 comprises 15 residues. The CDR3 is CASSVGQGDVYGYTF. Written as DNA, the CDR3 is TGTGCCAGCAGCGTAGGACAGGGTGATGTCTATGGCTACACCTTC.

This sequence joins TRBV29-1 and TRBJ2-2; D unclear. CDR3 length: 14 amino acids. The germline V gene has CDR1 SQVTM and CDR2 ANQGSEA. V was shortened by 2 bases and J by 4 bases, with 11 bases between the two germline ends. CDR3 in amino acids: CSVESLISTGELFF. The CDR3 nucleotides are TGCAGCGTTGAAAGTCTCATCTCCACCGGGGAGCTGTTTTTT.